Following are 20 T cell receptor beta chains from one sample sequenced in a study of monozygotic twins with inflammatory bowel disease (dated by TCRdb to 2018 to 2020). The library relied on 5' RACE. The reads were generated on an Illumina HiSeq 2500. Through TCRdb reprocessing, the reads give one entry per CDR3 protein sequence; DNA is omitted. The sample has approximately 400,000 distinct CDR3 sequences on record. The ten largest clones add up to 2.4% of the sample. Sequenced sample: blood. The receptors come from a human donor with ulcerative colitis or Crohn's disease, or a healthy co-twin of an affected twin (not recorded which).

CDR3 in amino acids: CASSTTSVLYF. This chain links TRBV7-2 with TRBJ2-5; TCRdb reports TRBD2, a call that lacks DNA to check it against. CDR3 length equals 11 residues. Germline-derived CDR1 and CDR2 are SGHTA and FQGNSA.

This chain uses TRBV2 with TRBJ2-1; TCRdb's D call, TRBD2, is unchecked because there is no DNA. CDR1 and CDR2 (germline): SNHLY, FYNNEI. CDR3 length: 16 residues. Here the CDR3 reads CASRILGGPSYNEQFF.

V is TRBV7-2 and J is TRBJ2-4; TCRdb selects TRBD2, and the lack of DNA leaves this call unchecked. Looked up from germline, CDR1 is SGHTA and CDR2 is FQGNSA. The CDR3 is made up of 14 amino acids. The CDR3 loop reads CASSYFEGRDIQYF.

The genes are TRBV27 and TRBJ2-7. The germline V gene encodes CDR1 MNHEY and CDR2 SMNVEV (reference sequence). The CDR3 covers 15 residues. The CDR3 reads CASSLLGDSYYEQYF.

This sequence joins TRBV12-3 or TRBV12-4 and TRBJ2-1; with no DNA, the TCRdb D assignment of TRBD1 cannot be verified. The CDR3 spans 14 residues. The CDR3 sequence is CASSLDRLAKEQFF.

V usage is TRBV12-5 and J usage is TRBJ1-5. The CDR3 has 16 amino acids. CDR1 and CDR2 from the germline V gene are LGHNT and FRNRAP. CDR3 in amino acids: CASDTPSVNSNQPQHF.

This chain uses TRBV10-3 with TRBJ2-7; TCRdb selects TRBD2, and the lack of DNA leaves this call unchecked. CDR1 and CDR2 from the germline V gene are ENHRY and SYGVKD. The CDR3 consists of 14 residues. This chain's CDR3 is CAIGDLADSYEQYF.

The chain has TRBV7-2 and TRBJ1-6. This CDR3 has 16 amino acids. The germline V gene encodes CDR1 SGHTA and CDR2 FQGNSA. CDR3 residues: CASSQGRAISNSPLHF.

The chain uses TRBV7-2 and TRBJ2-4. Germline CDR1 and CDR2: SGHTA and FQGNSA. The CDR3 runs to 16 residues. This CDR3 reads CASSLGQSLAKNIQYF.

V is TRBV2 and J is TRBJ1-5. Germline V lookup: CDR1 SNHLY, CDR2 FYNNEI. This CDR3 comprises 15 residues. The CDR3 is CASSEEGPGAQPQHF.

The rearrangement joins TRBV6-6 to TRBJ2-3. There are 11 residues in the CDR3. Per germline, CDR1 MNHNY and CDR2 SVGAGI (reference sequence). CDR3 sequence: CASSTKDTQYF.

The chain combines TRBV10-3 with TRBJ2-5; the D gene TCRdb calls, TRBD2, cannot be checked with no DNA. The CDR3 is 14 amino acids. CDR1 and CDR2 (germline): ENHRY, SYGVKD. CDR3 sequence: CAISGGTSGETQYF.

This chain joins TRBV29-1 and TRBJ1-2; TCRdb designates TRBD1, a call that cannot be tested without DNA. CDR1 and CDR2 from the germline V gene are SQVTM and ANQGSEA. The CDR3 is 12 amino acids. The CDR3: CSVEGPGNGYTF. The whole variable domain, filled in from reference TRBV29-1 and TRBJ1-2, reads SAVISQKPSRDICQRGTSLTIQCQVDSQVTMMFWYRQQPGQSLTLIATANQGSEATYESGFVIDKFPISRPNLTFSTLTVSNMSPEDSSIYLCSVEGPGNGYTFGSGTRLTVV.

The chain has TRBV4-1 and TRBJ2-7; the D gene TCRdb calls, TRBD1, cannot be checked with no DNA. Per germline, CDR1 MGHRA and CDR2 YSYEKL. The CDR3 loop spans 15 amino acids. The CDR3 is CASSQDRRADYEQYF.

The chain employs TRBV11-2 and TRBJ2-5; the D call from TCRdb, TRBD2, cannot be confirmed without DNA. The CDR3 length is 16 residues. CDR1 and CDR2 from the germline V gene are SGHAT and FQNNGV. This CDR3 is CASSLVSGLAGKTQYF.

The CDR3 reads CASSPGGFYGYTF. This rearrangement joins TRBV7-9 to TRBJ1-2; the TRBD1 assignment by TCRdb is unverifiable without DNA. Germline CDR1 and CDR2: SEHNR and FQNEAQ (reference sequence). The CDR3 length is 13 residues.

V is TRBV6-5 and J is TRBJ1-5; no DNA is available, so the TRBD1 call from TCRdb remains unchecked. Germline V lookup: CDR1 MNHEY, CDR2 SVGAGI. The CDR3 is 18 residues long. CDR3 residues: CASSYGPDSVYSNQPQHF.

The chain employs TRBV28 and TRBJ1-6; TCRdb's D call, TRBD1, is unchecked because there is no DNA. Germline loops: CDR1 MDHEN, CDR2 SYDVKM. This CDR3 comprises 18 residues. The CDR3: CASSTTGRGGLYNSPLHF.

The chain combines TRBV5-1 with TRBJ2-2. The CDR3 has 15 amino acids. Germline V gene data show CDR1 as SGHRS and CDR2 as YFSETQ. The CDR3 reads CASSLVVTNTGELFF.

The chain recombines TRBV14 with TRBJ2-3; TCRdb selects TRBD1, and the lack of DNA leaves this call unchecked. This CDR3 has 15 amino acids. Germline CDR1 is SGHDN and CDR2 is FVKESK. CDR3: CASSPLGRGTDTQYF.